This TCR beta chain derives from a study of CD8 T cells in ankylosing spondylitis. Each TCR beta library was made by quantitative 5'-RACE that incorporated molecular barcodes. A single record per CDR3 protein comes from TCRdb applying MiXCR to the 5' RACE reads. The sample consists of roughly 700,000 distinct CDR3 sequences, 15% to 20% of them appearing once. For this clonotype: The antigen remains undetermined.

Germline V CDR1 and CDR2: MNHEY, SVGAGI. The CDR3 covers 15 residues. V lost 0 bases and J 1 base, leaving 7 bases between the germline ends. Study-wide results and limits: Earlier work had already found some motif variants in reactive arthritis synovial fluid and blood. In peripheral blood, disease-linked CD8+ clones occurred at relatively low frequencies. A TCR beta motif made of 7 to 9 highly homologous variants seemed typical of ankylosing spondylitis blood. Disease-linked clones reportedly showed significant enrichment in matched ankylosing spondylitis synovial fluid.

The chain couples TRBV6-5 to TRBJ2-1; D may be TRBD2 (6 bases). The TCR sequence derives from a male donor with ankylosing spondylitis. Sequenced material: blood, either unsorted or a sorted T cell fraction (not recorded which). The CDR3 DNA reads TGTGCCAGCAGTTACTCGGCGGGATCCTACAATGAGCAGTTCTTC. It codes for CASSYSAGSYNEQFF.